The 12 T cell receptor beta chains in this list originate from one sample, sequenced in a study of blood T cell repertoires in COVID-19. The repertoire was sequenced with immunoSEQ multiplex PCR; TCRdb's copy has only in-frame clones and lacks some. The sample lists about 260,000 clones, approximately 91% occurring once. Material: peripheral blood. These receptors all stem from a person under 35 with COVID-19, enrolled during active disease.

CDR3 residues: CASSQETGVFSGYTF. CDR3 nucleotide sequence: TGTGCCAGCAGCCAAGAAACAGGGGTGTTCTCTGGCTACACCTTC. This sequence joins TRBV14 and TRBJ1-2, with 7 bases aligning to TRBD1. The ends lost 0 bases at V and 7 bases at J; junction bases unmatched: 8. This CDR3 is 15 amino acids long. Germline lookup yields CDR1 SGHDN and CDR2 FVKESK.

J is TRBJ1-1 and V is TRBV10-3; 8 bases line up with TRBD1. The CDR3 contains 16 residues. The germline gives CDR1 ENHRY, CDR2 SYGVKD. With 0 bases clipped from V and 4 bases from J, the junction kept 7 bases outside the gene matches. The chain's CDR3 is CAISESVPGGFTEAFF. In nucleotides, the CDR3 is TGTGCCATCAGTGAGTCAGTTCCAGGGGGCTTCACTGAAGCTTTCTTT.

This clone was detected only once. V usage is TRBV23-1 and J usage is TRBJ1-1, with a possible D match to TRBD1 (6 bases). TRBV23-1 is an ORF; its function is uncertain. Trimming cost V 2 bases and J 7 bases, with 11 bases left between them. The CDR3 spans 13 residues. CDR3: CASSQRGGDEAFF. Here the CDR3 DNA reads TGCGCCAGCAGTCAAAGGGGGGGAGATGAAGCTTTCTTT.

This clone was recorded once. The chain uses TRBV6-1 and TRBJ1-4; D is possibly TRBD1 (5 bases). This CDR3 is built from 13 residues. Trimming stripped 3 bases from V and 6 bases from J, with 8 bases between. Per germline, CDR1 MNHNS and CDR2 SASEGT. Written as DNA, the CDR3 is TGTGCCAGCAGTGATGGGGGGGATGAAAAACTGTTTTTT. It codes for CASSDGGDEKLFF.

V usage is TRBV27 and J usage is TRBJ1-4; 8 bases align to TRBD1. The CDR3 spans 18 residues. Germline V gene data show CDR1 as MNHEY and CDR2 as SMNVEV (reference sequence). V shed 5 bases, J shed 8 bases, and the junction held 19 bases outside the gene matches. CDR3 nucleotide sequence: TGTGCCAGCAGTCCTAACTCGGGACAGGTCATCGCGGGGGAAAAACTGTTTTTT. Protein: CASSPNSGQVIAGEKLFF.

This clone has just one count. The gene calls are TRBV4-1 and TRBJ2-5, with D possibly being TRBD2 (5 bases). V lost 4 bases and J 4 bases, leaving 10 bases between the germline ends. This CDR3 contains 13 residues. Germline CDR1 is MGHRA and CDR2 is YSYEKL. DNA for the CDR3: TGCGCCAGCAGCCGTGGGAGTTCAGAGACCCAGTACTTC. Residues: CASSRGSSETQYF.

As to this clone: Other DNA variants within this sample encode the same CDR3. The chain links TRBV27 to TRBJ2-7; possible D gene TRBD1, 5 bases. Germline CDR1 reads MNHEY; CDR2 reads SMNVEV (reference sequence). With 3 bases removed from V and 4 bases from J, the gap between germline ends came to 10 bases. CDR3 length equals 13 residues. The CDR3 reads CASSFGRAYEQYF. CDR3 DNA sequence: TGTGCCAGCAGTTTCGGCAGGGCTTACGAGCAGTACTTC.

This clone was observed once. The rearrangement uses TRBV7-9 and TRBJ2-4, with a tentative D call TRBD2 (5 bases). Germline CDR1 SEHNR, CDR2 FQNEAQ (reference sequence). The length of the CDR3 is 16 residues. Trimming took off 5 bases at V and 0 bases at J, with 14 bases between the two ends. The CDR3 here is CASSPQEVLAKNIQYF. The CDR3 nucleotides read TGTGCCAGCAGCCCCCAGGAGGTCTTAGCCAAAAACATTCAGTACTTC.

The gene calls are TRBV19 and TRBJ1-1, with a weak D call TRBD1 (6 bases). Germline CDR1 is LNHDA and CDR2 is SQIVND (reference sequence). V gave up 4 bases and J gave up 8 bases, with 23 bases separating them. This CDR3 spans 16 amino acids. The CDR3 spells CASSTPGLRKGVEAFF. The CDR3 nucleotides read TGTGCCAGTAGTACCCCCGGGCTTAGGAAGGGGGTGGAAGCTTTCTTT.

This sequence joins TRBV14 and TRBJ2-1; 11 bases match TRBD1. Per the germline V gene, CDR1 is SGHDN and CDR2 is FVKESK. The CDR3 length is 17 residues. Germline trimming cut 4 bases from V and 7 bases from J; bases unmatched to any gene: 12. CDR3 DNA: TGTGCCAGCAGCCCATTTACGTCGGGACAGGGGGGTAATGAGCAGTTCTTC. Amino acid sequence: CASSPFTSGQGGNEQFF. The full variable domain, completed using reference TRBV14 and TRBJ2-1, is EAGVTQFPSHSVIEKGQTVTLRCDPISGHDNLYWYRRVMGKEIKFLLHFVKESKQDESGMPNNRFLAERTGGTYSTLKVQPAELEDSGVYFCASSPFTSGQGGNEQFFGPGTRLTVL.

The rearrangement joins TRBV19 to TRBJ1-3; no definite D call. Germline CDR1 reads LNHDA; CDR2 reads SQIVND (reference sequence). The CDR3 contains 14 residues. V was cut by 10 bases and J by 4 bases, with 17 bases left in between. This CDR3 is CATAGDIRGNTIYF. The CDR3 DNA reads as TGTGCCACCGCCGGCGACATTCGGGGAAACACCATATATTTT.

The chain carries TRBV27 and TRBJ2-2; D is possibly TRBD2 (6 bases). This CDR3 has 15 residues. V lost 4 bases to trimming and J lost 4 bases, with 13 bases between them. CDR1 is MNHEY, CDR2 SMNVEV, per germline (reference sequence). The CDR3 sequence is CASSSVVGGTGELFF. The CDR3 DNA reads as TGTGCCAGCAGTTCCGTCGTCGGGGGCACCGGGGAGCTGTTTTTT.